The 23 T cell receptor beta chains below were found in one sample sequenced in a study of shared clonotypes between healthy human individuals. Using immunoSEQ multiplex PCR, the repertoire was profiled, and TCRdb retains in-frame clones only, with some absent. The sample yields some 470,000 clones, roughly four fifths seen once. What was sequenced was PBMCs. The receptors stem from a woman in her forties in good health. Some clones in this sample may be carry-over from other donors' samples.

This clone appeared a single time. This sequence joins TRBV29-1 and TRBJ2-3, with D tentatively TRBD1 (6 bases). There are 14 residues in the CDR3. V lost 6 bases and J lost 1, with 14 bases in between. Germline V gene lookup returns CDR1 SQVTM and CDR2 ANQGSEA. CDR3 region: CSVLNRVGTDTQYF. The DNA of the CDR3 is TGCAGCGTCCTTAACAGGGTCGGCACAGATACGCAGTATTTT.

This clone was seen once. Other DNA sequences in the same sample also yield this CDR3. DNA for the CDR3: TGCGCCAGCAGCTTGACCAGCGGGACCTACAATGAGCAGTTCTTC. It specifies CASSLTSGTYNEQFF. The chain has TRBV5-1 and TRBJ2-1; 7 bases are a match to TRBD2. Trimming removed 1 base from V and 2 bases from J; junction bases left unmatched: 3. The V gene's germline CDR1 is SGHRS and CDR2 YFSETQ. The CDR3 has 15 residues.

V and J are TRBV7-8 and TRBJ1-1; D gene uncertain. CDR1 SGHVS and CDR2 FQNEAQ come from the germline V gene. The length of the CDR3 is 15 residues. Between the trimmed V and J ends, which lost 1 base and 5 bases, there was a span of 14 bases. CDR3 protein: CASSLVGPGSTEAFF. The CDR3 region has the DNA TGTGCCAGCAGCTTAGTGGGTCCGGGGTCGACTGAAGCTTTCTTT.

The CDR3 protein is CASSQETRGNEQFF. As DNA, the CDR3 is TGCGCCAGCAGCCAAGAAACTAGAGGCAATGAGCAGTTCTTC. The chain couples TRBV4-1 to TRBJ2-1; D is possibly TRBD2 (5 bases). There are 14 residues in the CDR3. The germline gives CDR1 MGHRA, CDR2 YSYEKL. The ends were cut back, 0 bases at V and 6 bases at J, with 9 bases in the middle.

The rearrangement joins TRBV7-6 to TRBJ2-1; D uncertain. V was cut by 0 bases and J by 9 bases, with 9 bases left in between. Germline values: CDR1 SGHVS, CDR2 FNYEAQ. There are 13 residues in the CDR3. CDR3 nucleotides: TGTGCCAGCAGCTTAGCTAGGTGGAGTGAGCAGTTCTTC. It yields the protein CASSLARWSEQFF.

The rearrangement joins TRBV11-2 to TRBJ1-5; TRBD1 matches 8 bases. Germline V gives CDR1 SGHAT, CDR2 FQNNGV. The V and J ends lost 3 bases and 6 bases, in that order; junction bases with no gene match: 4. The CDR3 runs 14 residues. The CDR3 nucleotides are TGTGCCAGCAGCTTTGACAGGGGAGGTCAGCCCCAGCATTTT. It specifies CASSFDRGGQPQHF.

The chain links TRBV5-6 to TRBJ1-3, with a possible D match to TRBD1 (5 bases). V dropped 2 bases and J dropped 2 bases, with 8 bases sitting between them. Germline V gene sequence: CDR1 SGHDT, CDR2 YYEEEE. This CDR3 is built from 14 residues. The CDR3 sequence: CASSFAGAGNTIYF. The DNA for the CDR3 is TGTGCCAGCAGCTTTGCGGGGGCTGGAAACACCATATATTTT.

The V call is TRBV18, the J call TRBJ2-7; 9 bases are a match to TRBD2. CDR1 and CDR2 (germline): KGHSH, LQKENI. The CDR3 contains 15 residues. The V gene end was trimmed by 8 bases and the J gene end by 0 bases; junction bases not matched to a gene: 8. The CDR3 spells CASALAGTSSYEQYF. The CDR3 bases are TGTGCCAGCGCGCTAGCGGGGACAAGCTCCTACGAGCAGTACTTC.

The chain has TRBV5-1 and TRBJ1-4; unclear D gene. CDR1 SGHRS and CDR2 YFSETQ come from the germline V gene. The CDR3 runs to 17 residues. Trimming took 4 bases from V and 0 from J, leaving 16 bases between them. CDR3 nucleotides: TGCGCCAGCAGCCTGCGGTCAGTGGCGGCAACTAATGAAAAACTGTTTTTT. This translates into CASSLRSVAATNEKLFF.

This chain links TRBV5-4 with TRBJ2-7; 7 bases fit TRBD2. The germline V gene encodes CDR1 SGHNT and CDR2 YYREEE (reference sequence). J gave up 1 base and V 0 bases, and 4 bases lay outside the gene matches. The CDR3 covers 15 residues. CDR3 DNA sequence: TGTGCCAGCAGCTTGGGTCGACTAGCTTCCTACGAGCAGTACTTC. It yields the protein CASSLGRLASYEQYF.

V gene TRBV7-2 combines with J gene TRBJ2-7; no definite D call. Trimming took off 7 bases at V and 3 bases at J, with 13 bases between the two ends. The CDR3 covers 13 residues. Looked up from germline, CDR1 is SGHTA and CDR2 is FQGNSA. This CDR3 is CASNPGSGYEQYF. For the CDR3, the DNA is TGTGCCAGCAACCCCGGGTCCGGCTACGAGCAGTACTTC.

CDR3: CASSRTGANTGELFF. CDR3 nucleotides: TGTGCCAGCAGCCGGACAGGGGCCAACACCGGGGAGCTGTTTTTT. The rearrangement joins TRBV28 to TRBJ2-2, with 9 bases matching TRBD1. CDR1 is MDHEN and CDR2 is SYDVKM in the germline V gene. The CDR3 sequence is 15 residues long. V shed 6 bases, J shed 2 bases, and the junction held 4 bases outside the gene matches. Looking up the rest from reference TRBV28 and TRBJ2-2 gives the full variable domain: DVKVTQSSRYLVKRTGEKVFLECVQDMDHENMFWYRQDPGLGLRLIYFSYDVKMKEKGDIPEGYSVSREKKERFSLILESASTNQTSMYLCASSRTGANTGELFFGEGSRLTVL.

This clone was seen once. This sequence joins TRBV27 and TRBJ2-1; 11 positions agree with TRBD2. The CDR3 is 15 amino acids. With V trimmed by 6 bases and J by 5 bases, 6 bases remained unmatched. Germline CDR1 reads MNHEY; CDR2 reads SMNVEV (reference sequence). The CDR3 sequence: CASRPMGLADNEQFF. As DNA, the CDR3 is TGTGCCAGCAGACCAATGGGACTAGCGGACAATGAGCAGTTCTTC.

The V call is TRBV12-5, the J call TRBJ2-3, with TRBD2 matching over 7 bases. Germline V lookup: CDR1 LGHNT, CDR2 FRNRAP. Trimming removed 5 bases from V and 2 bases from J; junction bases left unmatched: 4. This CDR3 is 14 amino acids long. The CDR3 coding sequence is TGTGCTAGTGGTGGGGACTATTCCACAGATACGCAGTATTTT. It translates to CASGGDYSTDTQYF.

The CDR3 spells CASSQVPGGDGANVLTF. The DNA of the CDR3 is TGCGCCAGCAGCCAAGTCCCAGGGGGCGATGGGGCCAACGTCCTGACTTTC. This chain uses TRBV4-3 with TRBJ2-6; 8 nucleotides agree with TRBD1. Germline CDR1 and CDR2: LGHNA and YSLEER. The CDR3 contains 17 residues. Unmatched junction bases numbered 5, after V lost 1 base and J lost 3 bases.

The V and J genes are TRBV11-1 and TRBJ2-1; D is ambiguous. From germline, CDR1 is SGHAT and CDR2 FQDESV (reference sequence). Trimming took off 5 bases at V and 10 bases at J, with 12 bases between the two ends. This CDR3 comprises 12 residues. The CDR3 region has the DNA TGTGCCAGCAGCATCCCAGAAGGAGAGCAGTTCTTC. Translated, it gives CASSIPEGEQFF.

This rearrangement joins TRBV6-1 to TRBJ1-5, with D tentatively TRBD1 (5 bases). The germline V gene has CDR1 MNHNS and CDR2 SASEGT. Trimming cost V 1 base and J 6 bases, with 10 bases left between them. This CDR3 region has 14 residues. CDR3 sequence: CASSEDRSGQPQHF. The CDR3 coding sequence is TGTGCCAGCAGTGAAGACAGGAGCGGTCAGCCCCAGCATTTT.

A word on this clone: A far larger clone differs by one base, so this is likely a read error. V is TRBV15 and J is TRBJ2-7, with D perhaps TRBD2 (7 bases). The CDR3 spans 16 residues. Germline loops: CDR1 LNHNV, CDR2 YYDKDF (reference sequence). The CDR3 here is CVTSLQMRGPPYEQYF. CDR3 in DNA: TGTGTCACCAGCTTGCAAATGCGGGGGCCACCCTACGAGCAGTACTTC.

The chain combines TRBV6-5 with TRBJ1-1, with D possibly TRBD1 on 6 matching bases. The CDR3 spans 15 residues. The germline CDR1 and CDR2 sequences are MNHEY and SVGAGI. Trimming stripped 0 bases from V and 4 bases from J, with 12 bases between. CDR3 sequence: CASSYSNQGSTEAFF. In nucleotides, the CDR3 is TGTGCCAGCAGTTACTCAAACCAGGGGAGCACTGAAGCTTTCTTT.

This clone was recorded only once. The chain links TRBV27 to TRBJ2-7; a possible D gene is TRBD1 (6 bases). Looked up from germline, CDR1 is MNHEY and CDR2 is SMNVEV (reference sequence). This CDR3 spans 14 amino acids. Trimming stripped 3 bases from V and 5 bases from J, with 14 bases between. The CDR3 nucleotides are TGTGCCAGCAGTTTGGGGACAAGAGTCCACGAGCAGTACTTC. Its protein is CASSLGTRVHEQYF.

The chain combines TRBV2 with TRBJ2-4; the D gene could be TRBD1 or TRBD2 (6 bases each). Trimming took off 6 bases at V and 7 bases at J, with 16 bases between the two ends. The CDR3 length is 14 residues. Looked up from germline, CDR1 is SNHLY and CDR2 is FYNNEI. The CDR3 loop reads CASSIGGTGNIQYF. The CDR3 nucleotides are TGTGCCAGCAGCATAGGGGGGACGGGTAACATTCAGTACTTC.

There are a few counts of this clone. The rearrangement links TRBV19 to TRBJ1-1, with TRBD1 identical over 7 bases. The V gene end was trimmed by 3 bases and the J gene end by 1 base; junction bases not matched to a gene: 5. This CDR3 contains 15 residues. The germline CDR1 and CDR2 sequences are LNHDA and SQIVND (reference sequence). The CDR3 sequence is CASSIRDRANTEAFF. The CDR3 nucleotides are TGTGCCAGTAGTATCCGGGACAGAGCGAACACTGAAGCTTTCTTT.

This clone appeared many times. The CDR3 DNA reads as TGTGCCAGCAGCTGGAGGGGTCGTGGTTTTAATCAGCCCCAGCATTTT. It encodes CASSWRGRGFNQPQHF. V gene TRBV5-6 combines with J gene TRBJ1-5; D is possibly TRBD1 (5 bases). V lost 3 bases, J lost 4 bases, and 17 bases lay in between. In germline, CDR1 is SGHDT, CDR2 YYEEEE. The CDR3 runs to 16 residues.